A single sample gave rise to the 7 T cell receptor beta chains below, sequenced in a study of T cell repertoires in cytomegalovirus infection. In TCRdb, the reads were re-called with MiXCR into one record per CDR3 protein. The table has approximately 250,000 distinct CDR3 sequences, approximately 24% seen once. Sequenced: CD8+ T cells from PBMCs. The receptors originated from a human donor in good health (CMV status not recorded). Some clones in this sample may be carry-over from other donors' samples.

This clonotype was recorded at least ten times. The rearrangement joins TRBV2 to TRBJ2-5; 10 bases match TRBD2. The V and J ends lost 2 bases and 5 bases, in that order; junction bases with no gene match: 11. The CDR3 loop spans 17 amino acids. Germline-derived CDR1 and CDR2 are SNHLY and FYNNEI. The CDR3 loop reads CASSERPLAGDLETQYF. The CDR3 DNA reads TGTGCCAGCAGTGAAAGGCCGCTAGCGGGGGACCTGGAGACCCAGTACTTC.

The CDR3 region has the DNA TGTGCCAGCAGTTACCGTGTTACCTACGAGCAGTACTTC. Translation: CASSYRVTYEQYF. The gene calls are TRBV6-5 and TRBJ2-7; D uncertain. Germline V gives CDR1 MNHEY, CDR2 SVGAGI. The CDR3 is 13 amino acids. V dropped 2 bases and J dropped 2 bases, with 7 bases sitting between them.

This chain connects TRBV14 to TRBJ2-7; 9 bases match TRBD2. This CDR3 is built from 21 residues. CDR1 is SGHDN, CDR2 FVKESK, per germline. Unmatched junction bases numbered 23, after V lost 5 bases and J lost 0 bases. Here the CDR3 DNA reads TGTGCCAGCAGCTCTCCATCGCGGGAGGCTAGCGGGGCGACCCCCTCCTACGAGCAGTACTTC. This codes for CASSSPSREASGATPSYEQYF.

This clonotype occurred many times. The CDR3 protein is CASSLADRVNQPQHF. The CDR3 bases are TGTGCCAGCAGCTTAGCAGACAGAGTAAATCAGCCCCAGCATTTT. The rearrangement joins TRBV7-6 to TRBJ1-5, with D possibly TRBD1 on 5 matching bases. The CDR3 runs 15 residues. CDR1 is SGHVS and CDR2 is FNYEAQ in the germline V gene. The V gene lost 0 bases and the J gene lost 4 bases, with 10 bases spanning the gap.

This clonotype was seen repeatedly, ten times or more. This chain joins TRBV6-1 and TRBJ2-7; 8 nucleotides match TRBD2. J gave up 3 bases and V 4 bases, and 8 bases lay outside the gene matches. The CDR3 has 15 residues. Germline V gene data show CDR1 as MNHNS and CDR2 as SASEGT. The CDR3 loop is CASSGNSGVDYEQYF. The DNA of the CDR3 is TGTGCCAGCAGTGGGAATAGCGGGGTGGACTACGAGCAGTACTTC.

This clonotype has ten or more counts. The chain carries TRBV27 and TRBJ2-3, with D hard to call. The CDR3 has 12 residues. In germline, CDR1 is MNHEY, CDR2 SMNVEV (reference sequence). V lost 2 bases and J 11 bases, leaving 11 bases between the germline ends. The CDR3 spells CASSLDYYEQYF. The CDR3 DNA reads as TGTGCCAGCAGTTTAGATTACTACGAGCAGTATTTT.

The table lists this clonotype with many counts. V gene TRBV7-2 combines with J gene TRBJ2-1; D is unclear. Germline V lookup: CDR1 SGHTA, CDR2 FQGNSA. Trimming stripped 5 bases from V and 9 bases from J, with 14 bases between. This CDR3 contains 13 residues. The CDR3: CASSQVWGREQFF. The CDR3 coding sequence is TGTGCCAGCAGCCAGGTGTGGGGTCGTGAGCAGTTCTTC. Looking up the rest from reference TRBV7-2 and TRBJ2-1 gives the full variable domain: GAGVSQSPSNKVTEKGKDVELRCDPISGHTALYWYRQSLGQGLEFLIYFQGNSAPDKSGLPSDRFSAERTGGSVSTLTIQRTQQEDSAVYLCASSQVWGREQFFGPGTRLTVL.